The rows below give T cell receptor beta chains drawn from one sample of a study of OX40 agonist ivuxolimab in advanced cancers. Profiling relied on immunoSEQ multiplex PCR, and the TCRdb table lists in-frame clones only, not all of them. The top ten hold more than 1.1% of the sample, which has more than 85,000 clones, approximately 80% seen once. The material was CD4+ or CD8+ T cells sorted from blood, obtained in a trial of the OX40 agonist ivuxolimab. The source of these receptors is an adult with an advanced solid tumor such as melanoma, head and neck, liver or kidney cancer. Each CDR3 is given with its conserved first and last residue. The D gene is left open where the match is weak. The size of a clone is reported for some rows only, either as once, few or many, or as a class for expanded clones.

V,J,D,size,DNA,CDR3
TRBV7-8,TRBJ2-3,TRBD2,-,TGTGCCAGCAGCCCGCGGGGGGGCCGGGCAGATACGCAGTATTTT,CASSPRGGRADTQYF
TRBV4-2,TRBJ1-6,TRBD1,-,TGTGCCAGCAGCCGACAGGGTTCTTCACCCCTCCACTTT,CASSRQGSSPLHF
TRBV5-4,TRBJ1-5,TRBD1,-,TGTGCCAGCAGCCAAGCCGGGACAGGGGATCAGCCCCAGCATTTT,CASSQAGTGDQPQHF
TRBV18,TRBJ1-2,-,-,TGTGCCAGCTCACCGGCACAGGGCATTGGTGGCTACACCTTC,CASSPAQGIGGYTF
TRBV28,TRBJ2-2,TRBD2,once,TGTGCCGCACGGGAGGGGCGCGGCACCGGGGAGCTGTTTTTT,CAAREGRGTGELFF
TRBV4-3,TRBJ1-5,-,-,TGCGCCAGCAGCCAAGATCATCCCAATCAGCCCCAGCATTTT,CASSQDHPNQPQHF
TRBV12-2,TRBJ2-7,-,-,TGTGCAAGTCGCTTATTTCCCTACTCCTACGAGCAGTACTTC,CASRLFPYSYEQYF
TRBV6-1,TRBJ1-1,TRBD1,-,TGTGCCAGCAGTGAAGCGACAGGGAGTCGACGGGCTTTCTTT,CASSEATGSRRAFF
TRBV7-9,TRBJ1-2,-,-,TGTGCCAGCAGCTATTCCGGGCCGCAAAAGAGAATCTATGGCTACACCTTC,CASSYSGPQKRIYGYTF
TRBV18,TRBJ1-1,-,-,TGTGCCAGCTCACCAGGGAACACTGAAGCTTTCTTT,CASSPGNTEAFF
TRBV30,TRBJ1-4,-,-,TGTGCCTGGAGTCGCAATAGAGGTTCCGGAAAACTGTTTTTT,CAWSRNRGSGKLFF
TRBV7-8,TRBJ1-6,-,-,TGTGCCAGCAGCTTATTCCAGGGCTTCTCTTCACCCCTCCACTTT,CASSLFQGFSSPLHF
TRBV2,TRBJ2-5,-,-,TGTGCCAGCAGTGAGGCTTGGACCCAGTACTTC,CASSEAWTQYF
TRBV23-1,TRBJ1-1,TRBD1,-,TGCGCCAGCAGCGGACAGGGGAACACTGAAGCTTTCTTT,CASSGQGNTEAFF
TRBV4-1,TRBJ2-7,-,-,TGCGCCAGCAGCCAAGATGTTGCTAGGGGGACTGGCTCCTACGAGCAGTACTTC,CASSQDVARGTGSYEQYF
TRBV25-1,TRBJ2-1,-,-,TGTGCCAGCAGTGGTCCCGGGTACAATGAGCAGTTCTTC,CASSGPGYNEQFF
TRBV6-6,TRBJ1-1,-,-,TGTGCCAGCAGTTTTCTTATTAGGGACGGAGAAGCTTTCTTT,CASSFLIRDGEAFF
TRBV28,TRBJ2-3,TRBD2,-,TGTGCCAGCAGTTCGCGGACTAGCGGGGCAACAGATACGCAGTATTTT,CASSSRTSGATDTQYF
TRBV5-1,TRBJ2-6,-,-,TGCGCCAGCAGCGTCCAGGGTTCTGGGGCCAACGTCCTGACTTTC,CASSVQGSGANVLTF
TRBV6-6,TRBJ1-2,-,-,TGTGCCAGCAGCCAGGACTCAATCTATGGCTACACCTTC,CASSQDSIYGYTF
TRBV28,TRBJ2-3,-,-,TGTGCCAGCAGTTCCCTCGGCAGGCAGTATTTT,CASSSLGRQYF
TRBV11-3,TRBJ2-7,TRBD1,-,TGTGCCAGCAGCTTAGGGGGACAGCTTCCCTACGAGCAGTACTTC,CASSLGGQLPYEQYF
TRBV6-1,TRBJ1-4,-,-,TGTGCCAGCAGGGGGGGAACAGAGCTAACACGACTGTTTTTT,CASRGGTELTRLFF
TRBV7-9,TRBJ2-1,-,-,TGTGCCAGCAGCCCCACAGGGATCTCCTACAATGAGCAGTTCTTC,CASSPTGISYNEQFF
TRBV6-6,TRBJ1-4,-,once,TGTGCCAGCAGTTACTTGGCAGAAAATGAAAAACTGTTTTTT,CASSYLAENEKLFF
TRBV28,TRBJ2-7,TRBD1,-,TGTGCCAGCAGTTTGGTAGGACAGGGGGGCATGGACGAGCAGTACTTC,CASSLVGQGGMDEQYF
TRBV5-1,TRBJ1-4,-,once,TGCGCCAGCAGCTTGACAGGAACCCTTAATGAAAAACTGTTTTTT,CASSLTGTLNEKLFF
TRBV2,TRBJ2-1,TRBD1,-,TGTGCCAGCTTAGGGACAGGGGAACAGTTCTTC,CASLGTGEQFF
TRBV5-6,TRBJ1-1,TRBD1,-,TGTGCCAGCAGCCTCGGGACAGGGGGAAGGTTAGGCACTGAAGCTTTCTTT,CASSLGTGGRLGTEAFF
TRBV30,TRBJ2-2,-,-,TGTGCCTGGAGTTGGACAGGAGGGACCGGGGAGCTGTTTTTT,CAWSWTGGTGELFF
TRBV11-2,TRBJ1-5,-,-,TGTGCCAGCAGTCGAACAAGTAATAGCAATCAGCCCCAGCATTTT,CASSRTSNSNQPQHF
TRBV2,TRBJ1-1,-,-,TGTGCCAGCAGGTCCACAGGGTTGAACACTGAAGCTTTCTTT,CASRSTGLNTEAFF
TRBV6-1,TRBJ2-7,-,-,TGTGCCAGCACTAGACAGGTCGCGGACGAGCAGTACTTC,CASTRQVADEQYF
TRBV29-1,TRBJ2-3,TRBD1,-,TGCAGTGGGACAGTTACCAGCACAGATACGCAGTATTTT,CSGTVTSTDTQYF
TRBV11-2,TRBJ2-7,TRBD1,once,TGTGCCAGCAGCCCTGGTGGACAGGGGCCTACCTACGAGCAGTACTTC,CASSPGGQGPTYEQYF
TRBV9,TRBJ2-1,TRBD2,-,TGTGCCAGCAGCCCCAGGACTAGCGGGAGTGGCAATGAGCAGTTCTTC,CASSPRTSGSGNEQFF
TRBV27,TRBJ1-5,TRBD1,-,TGTGCCAGCAGTCCGACGGGACAGTTAAGCAATCAGCCCCAGCATTTT,CASSPTGQLSNQPQHF
TRBV6-5,TRBJ2-4,-,once,TGTGCCAGCAGTCGAGAGGACAGAGCCAAAAACATTCAGTACTTC,CASSREDRAKNIQYF
TRBV2,TRBJ2-4,-,-,TGTGCCAGCACCCAAATCAGGGATATAGCCAAAAACATTCAGTACTTC,CASTQIRDIAKNIQYF
TRBV5-1,TRBJ1-2,-,-,TGCGCCAGCAGCTCTACTTTAACCTCAGGCTACACCTTC,CASSSTLTSGYTF
TRBV29-1,TRBJ2-3,TRBD2,-,TGCAGCGTTGAGCCTCGGACTAGCGGGGCAGATACGCAGTATTTT,CSVEPRTSGADTQYF
TRBV7-2,TRBJ2-7,-,-,TGTGCCAGCAGCTTAGCGCGAGCAGGCGGGGCCTACGAGCAGTACTTC,CASSLARAGGAYEQYF
TRBV19,TRBJ1-1,-,-,TGTGCCAGTGCAACAATTCAAGGGACTGAAGCTTTCTTT,CASATIQGTEAFF
TRBV14,TRBJ2-5,-,-,TGTGCCAGCAGCCTCAATAGACTACAAGAGACCCAATACTTC,CASSLNRLQETQYF
TRBV27,TRBJ1-2,-,-,TGTGCCAGCAGTTCCACAACAGCGAGCGGCTACACCTTC,CASSSTTASGYTF
TRBV6-6,TRBJ1-5,-,-,TGTGCCAGCAGTTCCGCGTTGTCCCTCAATCAGCCCCAGCATTTT,CASSSALSLNQPQHF
TRBV7-2,TRBJ1-2,TRBD1,-,TGTGCCAGCAGCGCGACAGGGAAAAACTATGGCTACACCTTC,CASSATGKNYGYTF
TRBV4-2,TRBJ2-3,TRBD2,few,TGTGCCAGCAGCCCCGCGCGAAGAGGAAGCGGGGGGAGCACAGATACGCAGTATTTT,CASSPARRGSGGSTDTQYF
TRBV5-1,TRBJ2-2,-,-,TGCGCCAGCAGCTTGGTCCACAGGGTGGACCAGATTAACACCGGGGAGCTGTTTTTT,CASSLVHRVDQINTGELFF
TRBV7-9,TRBJ1-3,-,few,TGTGCCAGCAGCTTACGCCTAGCGGCTGGAAACACCATATATTTT,CASSLRLAAGNTIYF
TRBV18,TRBJ1-5,-,-,TGTGCCAGCTCACGGACAGAGAATAGCAATCAGCCCCAGCATTTT,CASSRTENSNQPQHF
TRBV4-2,TRBJ2-1,-,-,TGTGCCAGCAGCCAAGATCGATATAGCGGAAACAATGAGCAGTTCTTC,CASSQDRYSGNNEQFF
TRBV14,TRBJ2-7,-,-,TGTGCCAGCAGCCCCTTGGGCCTCTCCTACGAGCAGTACTTC,CASSPLGLSYEQYF